This T cell receptor (beta chain) was captured in a study of technical replicates of blood from several donors. Measured with immunoSEQ multiplex PCR; TCRdb has only the in-frame clones, and not every one. The sample holds more than 65,000 clones, under 97% seen once. CDR3 size: 16 residues. Trimming removed 2 bases from V and 2 bases from J, with 12 bases in between. CDR1 is SGHTA and CDR2 is FQGTGA in the germline V gene. This chain links TRBV7-3 with TRBJ2-2; D gene unclear. The sample was T cells isolated from PBMCs. This TCR derives from a human donor in good health. The CDR3 reads CASSLQVLHNTGELFF. The CDR3 coding sequence is TGTGCCAGCAGCTTACAGGTCCTCCATAACACCGGGGAGCTGTTTTTT.